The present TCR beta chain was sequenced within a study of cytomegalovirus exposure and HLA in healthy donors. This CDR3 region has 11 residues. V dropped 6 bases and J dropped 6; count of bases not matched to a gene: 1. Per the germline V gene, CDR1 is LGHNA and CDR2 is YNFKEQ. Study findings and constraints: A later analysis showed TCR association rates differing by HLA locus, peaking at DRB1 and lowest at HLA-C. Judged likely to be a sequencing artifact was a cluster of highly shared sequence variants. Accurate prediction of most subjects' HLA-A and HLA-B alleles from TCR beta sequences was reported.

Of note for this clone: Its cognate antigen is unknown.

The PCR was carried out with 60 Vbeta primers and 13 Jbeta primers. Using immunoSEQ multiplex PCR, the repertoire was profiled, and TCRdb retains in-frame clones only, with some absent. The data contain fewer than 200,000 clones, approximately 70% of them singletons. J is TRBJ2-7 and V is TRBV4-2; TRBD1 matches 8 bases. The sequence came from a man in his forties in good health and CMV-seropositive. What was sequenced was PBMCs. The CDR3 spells CASSTGGEQYF. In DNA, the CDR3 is TGTGCCAGCAGTACAGGGGGCGAGCAGTACTTC.